This TCR beta chain comes out of a study of blood T cell repertoires in COVID-19 (TCRdb year 2020). For the study in its entirety: Samples covering the acute and convalescent phases of COVID-19 were provided by collaborators in the United States, Italy and Spain. A de-identified subject ID, COVID-19 status, age in years and sex were almost always included in the sample metadata. The samples were drawn from the first 160 participants of the ongoing ImmuneRACE study and from under 1,500 subjects provided by 6 global collaborators. Where available, HLA class I and class II types were obtained from metadata supplied by the sample provider rather than from assay-based typing. The repertoires were released in a freely available public database meant as a resource for research on the immune response to SARS-CoV-2. The prospective study material was composed of cDNA or gDNA derived from T cells, B-cell-depleted T cells, or PBMCs. Subjects who had been exposed to COVID-19, were actively infected with it, or had recovered from it provided the deeply sampled blood TCRbeta repertoires that made up the dataset.

At one collaborating source in Seattle, patients were enrolled during active infection and were followed longitudinally through the course of disease. Each collaborating institution followed its own protocols to collect whole blood in K2EDTA tubes. For TCRbeta analysis, collaborator samples were shipped as frozen whole blood, as isolated PBMCs, or as DNA extracted from either sample type. With respect to this clone: This receptor's antigen is unknown. Base qualities are not recorded, but no much larger clone differs from it by a single base.

The immunoSEQ Assay, a bias-controlled multiplex PCR, was used to amplify TCRbeta CDR3 regions from genomic DNA. In the original analysis: Nucleated cell counts per sample were estimated from amplification of reference gene primers within the assay. Sequence reads were collapsed and filtered to measure the absolute abundance of every unique TCRbeta CDR3 rearrangement. For each sample, productive Simpson clonality was calculated as the square root of Simpson's diversity index across productive rearrangements. In TCRdb, the immuneACCESS table is reduced to in-frame sequences with V and J assigned. These tables do not hold every clone; where another copy was compared, an unresolved V gene accounts for under half, and the others remain unexplained. V and J calls and clone size come straight from that table; D and trimming were deduced from the DNA. For this sample the table gives around 190,000 clones, of which roughly 90% were detected only once. Roughly a sixth of the sample goes to the ten largest clones.

The research as a whole found: The amount of clinical and demographic metadata varied by source and participant and was provided uncurated.

The specimen was peripheral blood. This receptor was obtained from a man over 45 with COVID-19, enrolled during active disease.

The bases are TGTGCCAGCAGCACCTCCCCGGGACTAGCGGGAGACATAGATACGCAGTATTTT. This translates into CASSTSPGLAGDIDTQYF. The chain uses TRBV7-9 and TRBJ2-3; 14 central bases correspond to TRBD2. V trim: 5 bases; J trim: 5 bases; unmatched bases: 12. CDR1 is given as SEHNR and CDR2 as FQNEAQ, both from the germline V gene (reference sequence). The CDR3 sequence holds 18 residues, the cysteine and phenylalanine included. The CDR3 DNA has 54 bases and is translated from base 1. Joined to the reference TRBV7-9 and TRBJ2-3 proteins, this CDR3 gives the full variable domain: DTGVSQNPRHKITKRGQNVTFRCDPISEHNRLYWYRQTLGQGPEFLTYFQNEAQLEKSRLLSDRFSAERPKGSFSTLEIQRTEQGDSAMYLCASSTSPGLAGDIDTQYFGPGTRLTVL.